The source of this T cell receptor beta chain is a study of human T cells and chemical hapten exposure. Background on the study: Skin of the upper inner arm, around 2 cm by around 2 cm, received 2% DPC for sensitization. General study findings and limits: Expanded TCRs made up significantly more big CDR3 similarity clusters than controls did.

The CDR3 has 15 amino acids. The germline V gene encodes CDR1 SGHRS and CDR2 YFSETQ. V dropped 1 base and J dropped 3 bases, with 8 bases sitting between them. A remark on this clonotype: The antigen is undetermined.

TCRdb recomputed calls from the RACE reads with MiXCR, one row per CDR3 protein. The sample contains some 250,000 distinct CDR3 sequences, roughly 7.7% of which appear only once. Specified time point: pre-sensitization, week 0. Treatment denoted: therapeutic diphenylcyclopropenone sensitization with weekly scalp DPC. Donors were 18 to 70-year-old alopecia patients suitable for DPC. The chain carries TRBV5-1 and TRBJ1-6; D gene unclear. Here the sequenced sample was whole blood, taken in connection with sensitization to the hapten diphenylcyclopropenone (DPC). This TCR derives from a man younger than 30 with alopecia areata. Some clones in this sample may be carry-over from other donors' samples. The CDR3, as DNA: TGCGCCAGCAGCTTGAGCGCCCTCTATAATTCACCCCTCCACTTT. Amino acids: CASSLSALYNSPLHF. The whole variable domain, filled in from reference TRBV5-1 and TRBJ1-6, reads KAGVTQTPRYLIKTRGQQVTLSCSPISGHRSVSWYQQTPGQGLQFLFEYFSETQRNKGNFPGRFSGRQFSNSRSEMNVSTLELGDSALYLCASSLSALYNSPLHFGNGTRLTVT.